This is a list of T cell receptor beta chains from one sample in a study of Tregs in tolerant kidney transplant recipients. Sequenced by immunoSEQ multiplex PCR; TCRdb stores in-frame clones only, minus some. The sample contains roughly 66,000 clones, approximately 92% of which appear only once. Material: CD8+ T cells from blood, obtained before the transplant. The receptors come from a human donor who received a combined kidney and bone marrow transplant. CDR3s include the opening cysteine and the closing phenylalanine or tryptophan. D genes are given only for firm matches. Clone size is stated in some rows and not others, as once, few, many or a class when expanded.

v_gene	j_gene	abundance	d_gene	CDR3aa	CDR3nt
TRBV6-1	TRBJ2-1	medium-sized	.	CASSVSSGVGYNEQFF	TGTGCCAGCAGTGTTTCCTCAGGGGTAGGGTACAATGAGCAGTTCTTC
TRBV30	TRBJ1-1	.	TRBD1	CAWTLSGTGAYTEAFF	TGTGCCTGGACCCTATCCGGGACAGGGGCGTACACTGAAGCTTTCTTT
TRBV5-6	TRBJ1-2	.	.	CASSLGIILGHGYTF	TGTGCCAGCAGCTTGGGTATTATCCTGGGGCATGGCTACACCTTC
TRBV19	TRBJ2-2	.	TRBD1	CASTLTGSSGELFF	TGTGCCAGTACCCTGACAGGGTCGTCCGGGGAGCTGTTTTTT
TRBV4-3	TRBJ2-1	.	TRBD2	CASSQGLAGFYNEQFF	TGCGCCAGCAGCCAGGGACTAGCGGGATTCTACAATGAGCAGTTCTTC
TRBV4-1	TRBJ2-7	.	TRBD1	CASSFVGDRVSYEQYF	TGCGCCAGCAGCTTCGTTGGGGACAGGGTTAGCTACGAGCAGTACTTC
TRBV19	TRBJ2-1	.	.	CASTEVGGHTGDEQFF	TGTGCCAGTACCGAAGTAGGGGGACATACCGGGGATGAGCAGTTCTTC
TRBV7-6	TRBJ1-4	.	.	CASSLRGSNEKLFF	TGTGCCAGCAGCTTAAGGGGCAGTAATGAAAAACTGTTTTTT
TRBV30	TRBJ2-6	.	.	CAWSGAGANVLTF	TGTGCCTGGTCGGGGGCTGGGGCCAACGTCCTGACTTTC
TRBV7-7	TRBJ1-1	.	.	CASSLAEQVSNTEAFF	TGTGCCAGCAGCTTAGCCGAACAGGTATCGAACACTGAAGCTTTCTTT
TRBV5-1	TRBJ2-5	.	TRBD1	CASRTQGVSLETQYF	TGCGCCAGCAGGACCCAGGGGGTGTCTCTAGAGACCCAGTACTTC
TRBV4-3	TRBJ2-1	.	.	CASSQIIDEQFF	TGCGCCAGCAGCCAAATAATCGATGAGCAGTTCTTC
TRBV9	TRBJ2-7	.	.	CASSPDTSYEQYF	TGTGCCAGCAGCCCGGACACTTCCTACGAGCAGTACTTC
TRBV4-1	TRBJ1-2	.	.	CASSRETTNYGYTF	TGCGCCAGCAGCCGCGAGACTACTAACTATGGCTACACCTTC
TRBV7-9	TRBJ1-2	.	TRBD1	CASSALGQGEFYGYTF	TGTGCCAGCAGCGCTTTAGGACAGGGCGAGTTCTATGGCTACACCTTC
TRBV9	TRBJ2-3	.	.	CASSAIWASTDTQYF	TGTGCCAGCAGCGCGATCTGGGCTAGCACAGATACGCAGTATTTT
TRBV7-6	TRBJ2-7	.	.	CASSLAEGYEQYF	TGTGCCAGCAGCTTAGCGGAGGGCTACGAGCAGTACTTC
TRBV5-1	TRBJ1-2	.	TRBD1	CASSLPKTGRGYTF	TGCGCCAGCAGCTTGCCAAAGACAGGGAGAGGCTACACCTTC
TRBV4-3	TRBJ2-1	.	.	CASRPELRQDANEQFF	TGCGCCAGCAGGCCCGAGTTGAGACAGGACGCAAATGAGCAGTTCTTC
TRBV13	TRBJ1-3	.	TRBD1	CATSTGSHAIYF	TGTGCCACCTCGACAGGGAGTCACGCCATATATTTT
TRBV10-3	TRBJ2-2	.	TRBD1	CAISSPDRDPDTGELFF	TGTGCCATCAGTTCCCCGGACAGGGATCCGGACACCGGGGAGCTGTTTTTT
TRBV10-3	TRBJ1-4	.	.	CAISESFGGGEKLFF	TGTGCCATCAGTGAATCATTCGGGGGAGGTGAAAAACTGTTTTTT
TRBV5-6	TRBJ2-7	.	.	CASRQTRGYEEQYF	TGTGCCAGCAGACAAACCCGCGGGTATGAGGAGCAGTACTTC
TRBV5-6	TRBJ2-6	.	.	CASSLGRANVLTF	TGTGCCAGCAGCTTGGGTAGGGCCAACGTCCTGACTTTC
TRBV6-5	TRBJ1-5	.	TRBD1	CASSGQGINQPQHF	TGTGCCAGCAGTGGACAGGGGATCAATCAGCCCCAGCATTTT
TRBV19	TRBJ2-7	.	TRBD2	CASSIGLAEVYEQYF	TGTGCCAGTAGTATAGGACTAGCGGAAGTTTATGAGCAGTACTTC
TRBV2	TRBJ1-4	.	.	CASKQATNEKLFF	TGTGCCAGCAAACAGGCTACTAATGAAAAACTGTTTTTT
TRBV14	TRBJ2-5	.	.	CASSQSPRRGDKETQYF	TGTGCCAGCAGCCAAAGCCCCCGCAGGGGGGACAAAGAGACCCAGTACTTC
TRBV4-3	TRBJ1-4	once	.	CASSQKSQITEKLFF	TGCGCCAGCAGCCAGAAGTCACAGATTACTGAAAAACTGTTTTTT
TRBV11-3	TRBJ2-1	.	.	CASSQTGALGHEQFF	TGTGCCAGCAGCCAAACAGGAGCCTTAGGTCATGAGCAGTTCTTC
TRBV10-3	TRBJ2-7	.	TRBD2	CAISEIDGRAEQYF	TGTGCCATCAGTGAGATTGACGGGAGGGCCGAGCAGTACTTC
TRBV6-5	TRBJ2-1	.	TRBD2	CASSQVAGVYNEQFF	TGTGCCAGCAGTCAAGTAGCGGGGGTTTACAATGAGCAGTTCTTC
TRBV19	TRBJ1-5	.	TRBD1	CASSIGQGASYQPQHF	TGTGCCAGTAGTATCGGACAGGGGGCATCGTATCAGCCCCAGCATTTT
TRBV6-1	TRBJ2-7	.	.	CASSGIVRETAYEQYF	TGTGCCAGCAGTGGCATTGTACGGGAGACCGCCTACGAGCAGTACTTC
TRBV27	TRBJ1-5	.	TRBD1	CASSQRHSDRGNQPQHF	TGTGCCAGCAGCCAAAGGCACTCGGACAGGGGTAATCAGCCCCAGCATTTT
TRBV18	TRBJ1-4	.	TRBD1	CASSPPARDSFFEKLFF	TGTGCCAGCTCACCACCGGCCCGGGACAGCTTTTTTGAAAAACTGTTTTTT
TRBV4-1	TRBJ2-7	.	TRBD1	CASSPRDSAYEQYF	TGCGCCAGCAGCCCCCGGGACAGCGCCTACGAGCAGTACTTC
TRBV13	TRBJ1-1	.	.	CASSLNPGEGGTEAFF	TGTGCCAGCAGCTTAAACCCAGGGGAAGGGGGAACTGAAGCTTTCTTT
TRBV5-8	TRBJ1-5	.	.	CASSYRYSNQPQHF	TGTGCCAGCAGCTACCGGTATAGCAATCAGCCCCAGCATTTT
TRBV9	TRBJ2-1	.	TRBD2	CASSPSPGTSGRGVYNEQFF	TGTGCCAGCAGCCCAAGTCCCGGGACTAGCGGGCGGGGGGTATACAATGAGCAGTTCTTC
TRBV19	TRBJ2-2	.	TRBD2	CASNKVWASGLVANTGELFF	TGTGCCAGTAATAAAGTTTGGGCTAGCGGGTTAGTCGCGAACACCGGGGAGCTGTTTTTT
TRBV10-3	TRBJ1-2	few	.	CAIRLESGNGYTF	TGTGCCATCCGCCTCGAGTCGGGGAACGGCTACACCTTC
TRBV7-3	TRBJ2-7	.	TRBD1	CASSQGEAEQYF	TGTGCCAGTTCACAGGGGGAAGCGGAGCAGTACTTC
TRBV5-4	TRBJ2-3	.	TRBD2	CASSLWGSSGSKLTQYF	TGTGCCAGCAGCTTATGGGGGTCTAGCGGGAGTAAACTTACGCAGTATTTT
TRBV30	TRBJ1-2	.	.	CAWSVYSYGYTF	TGTGCCTGGAGTGTTTACTCTTATGGCTACACCTTC
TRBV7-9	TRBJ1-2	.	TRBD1	CASSIQGAKNGYTF	TGTGCCAGCAGCATACAGGGGGCGAAGAACGGCTACACCTTC
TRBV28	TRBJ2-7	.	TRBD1	CASSYGQEIYEQYF	TGTGCCAGCAGCTACGGACAGGAAATCTACGAGCAGTACTTC
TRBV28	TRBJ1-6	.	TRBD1	CASSPTGGTPNSPLHF	TGTGCCAGCAGTCCGACAGGGGGTACTCCAAATTCACCCCTCCACTTT
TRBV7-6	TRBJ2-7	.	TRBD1	CASSSGTGANEQYF	TGTGCCAGCAGCTCCGGGACAGGGGCGAACGAGCAGTACTTC
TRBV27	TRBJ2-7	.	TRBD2	CASSLAMGGRSNEQYF	TGTGCCAGCAGTTTAGCGATGGGCGGGAGATCCAACGAGCAGTACTTC
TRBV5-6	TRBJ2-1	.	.	CASSLGGGLEFF	TGTGCCAGCAGCTTGGGGGGGGGCCTTGAGTTCTTC
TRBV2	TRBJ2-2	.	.	CASSAPGAGATGELFF	TGTGCCAGCAGTGCCCCGGGGGCGGGGGCCACCGGGGAGCTGTTTTTT
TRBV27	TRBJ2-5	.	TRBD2	CASSQELAGGSLQETQYF	TGTGCCAGCAGTCAAGAACTAGCGGGGGGCTCTCTCCAAGAGACCCAGTACTTC
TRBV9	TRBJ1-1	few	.	CASSVGGPNTEAFF	TGTGCCAGCAGCGTGGGGGGACCGAACACTGAAGCTTTCTTT
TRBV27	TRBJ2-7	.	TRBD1	CASSLLGGQGPYEQYF	TGTGCCAGCAGTTTATTAGGGGGACAGGGGCCCTACGAGCAGTACTTC